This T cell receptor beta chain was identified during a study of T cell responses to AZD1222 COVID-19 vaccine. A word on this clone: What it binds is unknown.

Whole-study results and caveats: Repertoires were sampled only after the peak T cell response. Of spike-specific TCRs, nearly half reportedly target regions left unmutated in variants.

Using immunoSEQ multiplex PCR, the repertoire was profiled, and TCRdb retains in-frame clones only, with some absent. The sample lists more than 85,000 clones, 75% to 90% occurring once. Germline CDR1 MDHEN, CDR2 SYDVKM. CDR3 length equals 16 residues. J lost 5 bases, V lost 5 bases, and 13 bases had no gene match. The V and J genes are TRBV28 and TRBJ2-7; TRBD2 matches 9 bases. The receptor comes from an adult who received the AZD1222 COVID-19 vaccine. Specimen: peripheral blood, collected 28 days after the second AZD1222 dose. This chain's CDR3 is CASSRISGGRRNEQYF. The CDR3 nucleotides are TGTGCCAGCAGTCGGATTAGCGGGGGCCGCAGGAACGAGCAGTACTTC.